The following is a TCR beta chain sequence with its context. Germline CDR1 reads PRHDT; CDR2 reads FYEKMQ (reference sequence). The CDR3 consists of 16 residues. V was clipped by 4 bases and J by 0 bases; unmatched bases: 6. TCRdb keeps only in-frame clones here, not all; method: immunoSEQ multiplex PCR. The data show some 2.1 million clones, 85% to 95% seen once. The data stem from a study of shared clonotypes between healthy human individuals. The sequence was obtained from a man younger than 35 in good health. Sequenced input: naive CD4+ T cells sorted from blood. The subset here: CD45RA+ positively selected. The chain is built from TRBV13 and TRBJ2-3, with TRBD2 matching over 8 bases. The CDR3 sequence is CASSSPRLASTDTQYF. The DNA for the CDR3 is TGTGCCAGCAGCTCCCCTCGACTAGCGAGCACAGATACGCAGTATTTT.